This T cell receptor beta chain came from a study of blood T cell repertoires in COVID-19. Across the study: Researchers got acute and convalescent COVID-19 samples from the United States, Italy and Spain. The cDNA or gDNA used as material had been derived from T cells, B-cell-depleted T cells, or PBMCs.

Germline CDR1 is SNHLY and CDR2 is FYNNEI. The CDR3 runs 13 residues. Deletions cut 4 bases from V and 1 base from J, with 7 bases between. Original processing methods: How many nucleated cells were present was estimated from reference gene primer amplification. The protocol was immunoSEQ multiplex PCR, while the TCRdb copy is restricted to in-frame clones and leaves out a portion. For V, J and clone size, that table is used; D and trimming come from the DNA. The sample shows fewer than 250,000 clones, approximately 86% of them seen only once. The sample comprised peripheral blood. The genes are TRBV2 and TRBJ2-5; weak D call: TRBD2 (5 bases). The source of this sequence is a woman in her sixties or seventies with active or convalescent COVID-19. DNA for the CDR3: TGTGCCAGCAGTGGGACTGTCCAAGAGACCCAGTACTTC. This sequence encodes CASSGTVQETQYF.